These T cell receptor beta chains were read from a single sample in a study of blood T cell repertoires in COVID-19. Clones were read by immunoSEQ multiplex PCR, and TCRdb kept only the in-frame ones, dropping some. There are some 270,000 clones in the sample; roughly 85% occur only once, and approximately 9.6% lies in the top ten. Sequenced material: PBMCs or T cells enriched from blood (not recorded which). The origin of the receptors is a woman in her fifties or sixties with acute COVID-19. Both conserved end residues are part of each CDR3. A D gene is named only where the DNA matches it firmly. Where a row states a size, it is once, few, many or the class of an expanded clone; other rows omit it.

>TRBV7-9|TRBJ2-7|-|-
CASSSPGLTSYEQYF
TGTGCCAGCAGTTCACCAGGATTAACATCCTACGAGCAGTACTTC
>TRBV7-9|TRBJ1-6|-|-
CASSASSDSGSPLHF
TGTGCCAGCAGCGCCTCATCGGACTCCGGTTCACCCCTCCACTTT
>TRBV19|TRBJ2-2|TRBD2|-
CASGGFTGELFF
TGTGCTAGCGGGGGGTTCACCGGGGAGCTGTTTTTT
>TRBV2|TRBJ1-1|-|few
CASSFQTGNTEAFF
TGTGCCAGCAGTTTCCAGACGGGGAACACTGAAGCTTTCTTT
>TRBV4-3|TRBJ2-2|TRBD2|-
CASSQDLGGGANTGELFF
TGCGCCAGCAGCCAAGATTTGGGCGGGGGAGCGAACACCGGGGAGCTGTTTTTT
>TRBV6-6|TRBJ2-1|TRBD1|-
CASTDRVPYNEQFF
TGTGCCAGCACTGACAGGGTCCCCTACAATGAGCAGTTCTTC
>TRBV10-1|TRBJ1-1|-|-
CASSASVNTEAFF
TGCGCCAGCAGTGCCTCGGTGAACACTGAAGCTTTCTTT
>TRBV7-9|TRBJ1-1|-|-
CASSLAYPNTEAFF
TGTGCCAGCAGCTTGGCTTATCCGAACACTGAAGCTTTCTTT
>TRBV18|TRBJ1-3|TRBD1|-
CASSPDRGQVRGNTIYF
TGTGCCAGCTCACCCGACAGGGGTCAGGTTCGCGGAAACACCATATATTTT
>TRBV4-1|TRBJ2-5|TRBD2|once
CARSRPLGVAGGEETQYF
TGCGCCCGCAGCCGACCCCTCGGGGTAGCGGGGGGGGAAGAGACCCAGTACTTC
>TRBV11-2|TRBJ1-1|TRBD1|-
CASSSGTGIQNTEAFF
TGTGCCAGCAGCTCCGGGACAGGGATCCAGAACACTGAAGCTTTCTTT
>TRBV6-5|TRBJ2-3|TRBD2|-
CASQRLAGSTDTQYF
TGTGCCAGCCAACGACTAGCGGGGAGCACAGATACGCAGTATTTT
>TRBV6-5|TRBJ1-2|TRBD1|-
CASSRDRLYGYTF
TGTGCCAGCAGCCGGGACAGGCTTTATGGCTACACCTTC
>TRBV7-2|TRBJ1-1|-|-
CASSLSGTGTEAFF
TGTGCCAGCAGCTTATCCGGGACTGGAACTGAAGCTTTCTTT
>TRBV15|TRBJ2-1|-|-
CATSGRLLSSYNEQFF
TGTGCCACCAGCGGCCGACTCTTGAGCTCCTACAATGAGCAGTTCTTC
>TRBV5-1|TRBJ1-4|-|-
CASSGLEDEKLFF
TGCGCCAGCAGCGGACTAGAGGATGAAAAACTGTTTTTT
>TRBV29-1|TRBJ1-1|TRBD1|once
CSVGDRPMNTEAFF
TGCAGCGTGGGGGACAGACCAATGAACACTGAAGCTTTCTTT
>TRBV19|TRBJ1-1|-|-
CASSSFPNTEAFF
TGTGCCAGTAGTTCATTCCCGAACACTGAAGCTTTCTTT
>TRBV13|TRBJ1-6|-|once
CASSLRGGDSPLHF
TGTGCCAGCAGCCTCCGAGGTGGCGACTCACCCCTCCACTTT
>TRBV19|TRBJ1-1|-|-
CASSSQGNTEAFF
TGTGCCAGTAGCTCACAGGGGAACACTGAAGCTTTCTTT
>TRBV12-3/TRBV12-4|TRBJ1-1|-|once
CASSFWGHTEAFF
TGTGCCAGCAGTTTTTGGGGGCACACTGAAGCTTTCTTT
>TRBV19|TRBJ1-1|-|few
CASKPDPQGGGAFF
TGTGCCAGTAAGCCCGACCCTCAGGGCGGGGGAGCTTTCTTT
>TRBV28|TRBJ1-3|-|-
CASSSGDPSGNTIYF
TGTGCCAGCAGTTCGGGGGACCCTTCTGGAAACACCATATATTTT
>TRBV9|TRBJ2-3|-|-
CASSADSLPGTDTQYF
TGTGCCAGCAGCGCGGACTCCCTTCCCGGCACAGATACGCAGTATTTT
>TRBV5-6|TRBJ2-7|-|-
CASSLVGGNSYEQYF
TGTGCCAGCAGCTTGGTAGGGGGTAATTCCTACGAGCAGTACTTC
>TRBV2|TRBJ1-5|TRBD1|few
CASATGEQPQHF
TGTGCCAGCGCAACAGGGGAACAGCCCCAGCATTTT
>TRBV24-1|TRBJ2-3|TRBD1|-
CATSDPKTGGAMADTQYF
TGTGCCACCAGTGATCCCAAGACAGGGGGCGCCATGGCAGATACGCAGTATTTT
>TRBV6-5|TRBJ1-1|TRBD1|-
CASLGRGVAFF
TGTGCCAGCTTAGGCAGGGGGGTAGCTTTCTTT
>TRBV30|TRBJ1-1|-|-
CAWRQEKTEAFF
TGTGCCTGGAGACAGGAGAAGACTGAAGCTTTCTTT
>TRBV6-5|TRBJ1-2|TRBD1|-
CASREGQGNYYGYTF
TGTGCCAGCAGGGAGGGACAGGGGAATTACTATGGCTACACCTTC
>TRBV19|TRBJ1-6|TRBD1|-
CASSIAEGGIRSLSSPLHF
TGTGCCAGTAGTATAGCCGAAGGGGGCATAAGGTCCCTATCTTCACCCCTCCACTTT
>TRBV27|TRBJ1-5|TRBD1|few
CASTSTQGDQPQHF
TGTGCCAGCACCTCGACACAGGGGGACCAGCCCCAGCATTTT
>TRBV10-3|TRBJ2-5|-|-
CAISAGIGQETQYF
TGTGCCATCAGTGCAGGGATCGGGCAAGAGACCCAGTACTTC
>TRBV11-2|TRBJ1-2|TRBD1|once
CASSYSPGQAHNYGYTF
TGTGCCAGCAGCTACTCACCCGGACAGGCCCATAACTATGGCTACACCTTC
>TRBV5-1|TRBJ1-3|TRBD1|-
CASSWTGEGNTIYF
TGCGCCAGCAGCTGGACAGGGGAAGGAAACACCATATATTTT
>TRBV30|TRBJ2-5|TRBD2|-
CAWSGLAGEETQYF
TGTGCCTGGAGTGGACTAGCGGGGGAAGAGACCCAGTACTTC
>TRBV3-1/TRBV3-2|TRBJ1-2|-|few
CARSRSRTVGGYTF
TGTGCCAGGAGCCGATCCCGGACAGTCGGAGGCTACACCTTC
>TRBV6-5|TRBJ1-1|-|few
CASSYGQMNTEAFF
TGTGCCAGCAGTTATGGGCAGATGAACACTGAAGCTTTCTTT
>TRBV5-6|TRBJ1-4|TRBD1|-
CASSFGQGEEKLFF
TGTGCCAGCAGCTTCGGACAGGGAGAGGAAAAACTGTTTTTT
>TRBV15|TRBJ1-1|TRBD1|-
CATSREGQEAFF
TGTGCCACCAGCAGAGAGGGACAGGAGGCTTTCTTT
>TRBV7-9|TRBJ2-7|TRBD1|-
CASSLNGQGAVEQYF
TGTGCCAGCAGCTTAAACGGACAGGGGGCTGTCGAGCAGTACTTC
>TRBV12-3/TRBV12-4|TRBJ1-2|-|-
CASSLNSNYGYTF
TGTGCCAGCAGTTTAAACAGCAACTATGGCTACACCTTC
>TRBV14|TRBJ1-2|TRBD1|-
CASSQTLGQASWNYGYTF
TGTGCCAGCAGCCAAACGCTGGGACAGGCGTCGTGGAACTATGGCTACACCTTC
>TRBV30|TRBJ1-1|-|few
CAWSASGYTEAFF
TGTGCCTGGAGTGCGAGCGGGTACACTGAAGCTTTCTTT
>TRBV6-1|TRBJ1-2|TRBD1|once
CASSEEWDRPNYGYTF
TGTGCCAGCAGTGAAGAATGGGACAGGCCTAACTATGGCTACACCTTC
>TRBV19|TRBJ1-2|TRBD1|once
CASSIAQDRVYGYTF
TGTGCCAGTAGCATTGCCCAGGACAGGGTCTATGGCTACACCTTC
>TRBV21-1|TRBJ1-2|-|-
CASSKFGLPAKILRESPNYGYTF
TGTGCCAGCAGCAAATTTGGCCTACCCGCGAAGATCTTACGGGAAAGCCCTAACTATGGCTACACCTTC
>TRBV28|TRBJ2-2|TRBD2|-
CASSTSGGAYTGELFF
TGTGCCAGCAGCACTAGCGGGGGGGCCTACACCGGGGAGCTGTTTTTT
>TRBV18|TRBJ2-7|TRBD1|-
CASSLGVGTGPSEQYF
TGTGCCAGCTCACTAGGAGTTGGGACAGGGCCCTCCGAGCAGTACTTC
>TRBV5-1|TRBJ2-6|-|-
CASSLTAPGANVLTF
TGCGCCAGCAGCTTGACAGCACCTGGGGCCAACGTCCTGACTTTC
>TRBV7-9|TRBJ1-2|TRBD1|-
CASRPQDRANYGYTF
TGTGCCAGCAGACCACAGGACAGGGCCAACTATGGCTACACCTTC
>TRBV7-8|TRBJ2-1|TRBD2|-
CASSRLAGVFGEQFF
TGTGCCAGCAGCAGACTAGCGGGAGTCTTTGGGGAGCAGTTCTTC
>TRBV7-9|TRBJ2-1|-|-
CASSSRAGVYEQFF
TGTGCCAGCAGCTCAAGAGCAGGGGTCTATGAGCAGTTCTTC
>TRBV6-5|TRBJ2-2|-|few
CASSHRVTGELFF
TGTGCCAGCAGCCACAGGGTTACCGGGGAGCTGTTTTTT